The present TCR beta chain was sequenced within a study of human T cells and chemical hapten exposure. For the study at large: Sensitization involved placing 2% DPC onto a 2 cm by 2 cm region of upper inner arm skin. Each week of the roughly 25-week study, patients had diphenylcyclopropenone applied to the scalp. Patch testing was performed with 0.01% DPC on the upper back, with reading at 6 days.

In TCRdb, the RACE reads were re-called with MiXCR into one record per CDR3 protein. The sample has some 200,000 distinct CDR3 sequences, under 35% seen once. Specified time point: pre-sensitization, week 0. Treatment here: therapeutic diphenylcyclopropenone sensitization with weekly scalp DPC. Study-level findings and limits: PT1 expanded TCR numbers tracked positively with patch test score.

Germline V CDR1 and CDR2: SEHNR, FQNEAQ (reference sequence). V was trimmed by 5 bases and J by 5 bases, leaving 18 bases between them. The CDR3 is 15 residues long. About this clonotype: Its antigen is not identified.

The origin of this receptor is a woman in her 30s with alopecia areata. Some clones in this sample may be carry-over from other donors' samples. V usage is TRBV7-9 and J usage is TRBJ2-5; D is perhaps TRBD1 or TRBD2 (5 bases each). Sequencing was performed on whole blood, taken in connection with sensitization to the hapten diphenylcyclopropenone (DPC). The CDR3 region is CASSHRDRAWETQYF. In DNA form, the CDR3 reads TGTGCCAGCAGCCACCGGGACCGGGCATGGGAGACCCAGTACTTC.